This TCR beta chain stems from a study of shared clonotypes between healthy human individuals. Across the whole study: CD8 memory received one plate per donor, CD8 naive two, CD4 memory three and CD4 naive three.

The CDR3 runs to 16 residues. With 6 bases clipped from V and 2 bases from J, the junction kept 8 bases outside the gene matches. Per the germline V gene, CDR1 is SGHTA and CDR2 is FQGNSA. Method: immunoSEQ multiplex PCR; TCRdb's copy keeps in-frame clones and lacks some. The sample has about 2.4 million clones, 93% seen once. V and J are TRBV7-2 and TRBJ2-1; 9 bases are shared with TRBD1. The sequencing sample was made of naive CD4+ T cells from PBMCs. Subset meaning: CD45RA+ positively selected. The receptor comes from a man between 18 and 29 years old in good health. Some clones in this sample may be carry-over from other donors' samples. The CDR3 sequence: CASRTSRTGAYNEQFF. The CDR3 DNA follows: TGTGCCAGCAGAACATCCCGGACAGGGGCCTACAATGAGCAGTTCTTC.